The text below deals with one TCR beta chain. The sample comes from a study of blood T cell repertoires in COVID-19. For the study at large: Whether acute or convalescent, the COVID-19 samples came from the United States, Italy and Spain. PBMCs, B-cell-depleted T cells, or T cells were the source of the cDNA or gDNA that made up the material.

CDR3 length equals 12 residues. Looked up from germline, CDR1 is SNHLY and CDR2 is FYNNEI. Trimming at V came to 7 bases and at J to 3 bases, leaving 1 base not matched to a gene. Original analysis: By means of reference gene primer amplification, nucleated cell counts were estimated. Generated by immunoSEQ multiplex PCR, the TCRdb table keeps only in-frame clones and is missing some. V, J and clone size are those of that table, while D and trimming were read from the DNA. This table has about 110,000 clones, more than 70% appearing once. The source material was peripheral blood. The clonotype was recovered from a woman between 65 and 79 years old who had recovered from COVID-19. V and J are TRBV2 and TRBJ2-7; TRBD1 matches 9 bases. The CDR3 DNA follows: TGTGCCAGCAAGGACAGGGGCTACGAGCAGTACTTC. This codes for CASKDRGYEQYF.